The 31 T cell receptor beta chains in this list originate from one sample, sequenced in a study of T cell responses to AZD1222 COVID-19 vaccine. Method: immunoSEQ multiplex PCR; TCRdb's copy keeps in-frame clones and lacks some. The table records 130,000 to 150,000 clones, 91% of them present only once. The sequences come from peripheral blood, collected on day 0 of AZD1222 vaccination. Source of these receptors: an adult in good health.

This chain connects TRBV21-1 to TRBJ2-7; TRBD1 is the table's D call, not checked against the DNA. TRBV21-1 is recorded as a pseudogene. The CDR3 is 13 amino acids. CDR3 nucleotides: TGTGCCAGCAAACGCGACATCCCTGGCGAGCAGTACTTC. This codes for CASKRDIPGEQYF.

V and J are TRBV27 and TRBJ2-7, with a possible D match to TRBD1 (6 bases). The CDR3 runs to 15 residues. CDR1 is MNHEY, CDR2 SMNVEV, per germline (reference sequence). Trimming took 2 bases from V and 1 from J, leaving 12 bases between them. CDR3 residues: CASSLGQGLSYEQYF. The CDR3 region has the DNA TGTGCCAGCAGTTTAGGTCAGGGGTTGTCCTACGAGCAGTACTTC.

For the CDR3, the DNA is TGTGCCAGCAGCCACCGGGTGGGGGCGGAGACTGAAGCTTTCTTT. As protein: CASSHRVGAETEAFF. The chain employs TRBV11-2 and TRBJ1-1; weak D call: TRBD1 (6 bases). Germline lookup yields CDR1 SGHAT and CDR2 FQNNGV. V was clipped by 5 bases and J by 5 bases, with 18 bases between them. The CDR3 totals 15 residues.

The rearrangement uses TRBV11-1 and TRBJ1-2, with D uncertain. From germline, CDR1 is SGHAT and CDR2 FQDESV (reference sequence). The CDR3 runs to 11 residues. Trimming cost V 2 bases and J 7 bases, with 5 bases left between them. CDR3 in DNA: TGTGCCAGCAGCTTAAATGGTGGCTACACCTTC. Translating gives CASSLNGGYTF.

This chain joins TRBV11-3 and TRBJ2-7; 10 positions match TRBD1. This CDR3 spans 13 amino acids. The junction had 1 base not matched to a gene; V was cut back by 2 bases and J by 6 bases. Per the germline V gene, CDR1 is SGHNT and CDR2 is YENEEA. CDR3 protein: CASSLRDRGEQYF. The CDR3 DNA reads as TGTGCCAGCAGCTTAAGGGACAGGGGCGAGCAGTACTTC.

This clone was picked up a small number of times. The rearrangement uses TRBV7-8 and TRBJ2-1; 7 nucleotides match TRBD2. This CDR3 spans 14 amino acids. V lost 2 bases to trimming and J lost 4 bases; unmatched junction nucleotides: 2. The V gene's germline CDR1 is SGHVS and CDR2 FQNEAQ. The CDR3 bases are TGTGCCAGCAGCTTAAGTAGCGGGTACAATGAGCAGTTCTTC. Translated, it gives CASSLSSGYNEQFF.

The chain links TRBV10-1 to TRBJ2-7; D may be TRBD1 or TRBD2 (5 bases each). The ends were cut back, 0 bases at V and 5 bases at J, with 17 bases in the middle. The CDR3 is 16 amino acids. Per the germline V gene, CDR1 is WNHNN and CDR2 is SYGVQD (reference sequence). The CDR3 loop is CASSESTGTHTNEQYF. CDR3 sequence (DNA): TGCGCCAGCAGTGAGTCGACCGGGACCCACACGAACGAGCAGTACTTC.

The chain has TRBV30 and TRBJ1-5; possibly TRBD1 for D (5 bases). This CDR3 region has 14 residues. V was pared by 3 bases and J by 4 bases, with 13 bases between. Germline-derived CDR1 and CDR2 are GTSNPN and SVGIG (reference sequence). In DNA form, the CDR3 reads TGTGCCTGGAGCCCTACAGGAAAAAATCAGCCCCAGCATTTT. This gives the protein CAWSPTGKNQPQHF.

This chain's CDR3 is CASSPGRTGNSPLHF. CDR3 coding DNA: TGTGCCAGCTCACCGGGGCGGACAGGGAATTCACCCCTCCACTTT. The rearrangement joins TRBV18 to TRBJ1-6, with 8 bases identical to TRBD1. Germline V gene lookup returns CDR1 KGHSH and CDR2 LQKENI. J was trimmed by 7 bases and V by 3 bases; bases with no gene match: 5. This CDR3 contains 15 residues.

In DNA form, the CDR3 reads TGTGCCAGCAGCTTAAGGACTAGCGGTGACAATGAGCAGTTCTTC. It yields the protein CASSLRTSGDNEQFF. The genes are TRBV7-2 and TRBJ2-1; 10 nucleotides align to TRBD2. The germline V gene has CDR1 SGHTA and CDR2 FQGNSA. V lost 2 bases to trimming and J lost 5 bases; unmatched junction nucleotides: 3. The length of the CDR3 is 15 residues.

The rearrangement joins TRBV11-2 to TRBJ2-2; a weak D match, TRBD1 (6 bases). The V and J ends lost 2 bases and 6 bases respectively, with 10 bases between them. The CDR3 runs to 14 residues. Germline V lookup: CDR1 SGHAT, CDR2 FQNNGV. The CDR3 DNA sequence: TGTGCCAGCAGCTTATACAGGGCTCCCGGGGAGCTGTTTTTT. Its protein product is CASSLYRAPGELFF.

The rearrangement uses TRBV5-1 and TRBJ1-4; D possibly corresponds to TRBD1 (5 bases). The CDR3 consists of 14 residues. CDR1 and CDR2 from the germline V gene are SGHRS and YFSETQ. With 0 bases removed from V and 7 bases from J, the gap between germline ends came to 10 bases. CDR3 loop: CASSLDSGGEKLFF. DNA of the CDR3: TGCGCCAGCAGCTTGGACTCGGGGGGTGAAAAACTGTTTTTT.

The chain couples TRBV5-1 to TRBJ2-5; D remains ambiguous. In germline, CDR1 is SGHRS, CDR2 YFSETQ. This CDR3 has 14 residues. Trimming removed 0 bases from V and 2 bases from J, with 8 bases in between. The CDR3 protein is CASSLDDPQETQYF. The CDR3 DNA sequence: TGCGCCAGCAGCTTGGATGATCCTCAAGAGACCCAGTACTTC.

CDR3 in DNA: TGTGCCAGCAGCCCGAGGGCGGATCTTACTGGAAACACCATATATTTT. This encodes CASSPRADLTGNTIYF. The V call is TRBV7-6, the J call TRBJ1-3, with D uncertain. The V end was cut by 5 bases, the J end by 2 bases, with 16 bases between. The CDR3 loop spans 16 amino acids. Germline CDR1 SGHVS, CDR2 FNYEAQ.

The CDR3 reads CASSLIRDRGAFF. CDR3 DNA: TGTGCCAGCAGCTTGATACGGGACAGGGGAGCTTTCTTT. The rearrangement links TRBV5-6 to TRBJ1-1; 10 bases align to TRBD1. Germline V CDR1 and CDR2: SGHDT, YYEEEE. The CDR3 spans 13 residues. Trimming removed 1 base from V and 10 bases from J; junction bases left unmatched: 4.

This chain uses TRBV12-3 or TRBV12-4 with TRBJ1-1; possible D gene TRBD1, 5 bases. The CDR3 contains 11 residues. Trimming took 7 bases from V and 10 from J, leaving 13 bases between them. The CDR3 here is CASIWGGGAFF. The CDR3 bases are TGTGCCAGCATTTGGGGGGGTGGAGCTTTCTTT.

The V and J genes are TRBV10-2 and TRBJ2-7, with TRBD1 matching 7 bases. V trimming: 4 bases; J trimming: 0 bases; junction bases outside the gene matches: 12. The germline V gene has CDR1 WSHSY and CDR2 SAAADI. CDR3 length equals 17 residues. The CDR3 DNA reads TGCGCCAGCAGTGTAGGATTCGGGGACAGCAGCTCCTACGAGCAGTACTTC. Protein product: CASSVGFGDSSSYEQYF.

This clone has just one count. This rearrangement joins TRBV6-5 to TRBJ2-7; 12 bases match TRBD2. The CDR3 contains 15 residues. The germline V gene has CDR1 MNHEY and CDR2 SVGAGI. V lost 6 bases to trimming and J lost 5 bases; unmatched junction nucleotides: 8. The CDR3 bases are TGTGCCAGCAGGTTGACTAGCGGGAGTCTCCACGAGCAGTACTTC. Translated, it gives CASRLTSGSLHEQYF.

V usage is TRBV30 and J usage is TRBJ2-1; TRBD1 is a possible D gene (5 bases). Germline V gives CDR1 GTSNPN, CDR2 SVGIG (reference sequence). The V gene lost 3 bases and the J gene lost 3 bases, with 6 bases spanning the gap. CDR3 size: 12 residues. In nucleotides, the CDR3 is TGTGCCTGGAGCAGGGACTACAATGAGCAGTTCTTC. It is translated as CAWSRDYNEQFF. Looking up the rest from reference TRBV30 and TRBJ2-1 gives the full variable domain: SQTIHQWPATLVQPVGSPLSLECTVEGTSNPNLYWYRQAAGRGLQLLFYSVGIGQISSEVPQNLSASRPQDRQFILSSKKLLLSDSGFYLCAWSRDYNEQFFGPGTRLTVL.

The chain's CDR3 is CASSFSAGAGETQYF. The CDR3 bases are TGTGCCAGCAGCTTTTCAGCGGGAGCCGGGGAGACCCAGTACTTC. V is TRBV7-9 and J is TRBJ2-5; 8 positions agree with TRBD2. V was clipped by 3 bases and J by 5 bases; unmatched bases: 8. The CDR3 is made up of 15 amino acids. Germline V gives CDR1 SEHNR, CDR2 FQNEAQ (reference sequence). Full variable domain (rest looked up from reference TRBV7-9 and TRBJ2-5): DTGVSQNPRHKITKRGQNVTFRCDPISEHNRLYWYRQTLGQGPEFLTYFQNEAQLEKSRLLSDRFSAERPKGSFSTLEIQRTEQGDSAMYLCASSFSAGAGETQYFGPGTRLLVL.

V is TRBV27 and J is TRBJ1-3; 7 nucleotides align to TRBD1. After removal of 6 bases from V and 1 base from J, the junction contained 3 bases not matched to a gene. Germline V gene sequence: CDR1 MNHEY, CDR2 SMNVEV (reference sequence). CDR3 length equals 14 residues. The CDR3 DNA reads as TGTGCCAGCAGCCTCAGGGGGTCTGGAAACACCATATATTTT. Translating it yields CASSLRGSGNTIYF.

In its sample, this clone was seen once. V gene TRBV28 combines with J gene TRBJ1-2, with D perhaps TRBD1 (5 bases). The length of the CDR3 is 15 residues. V lost 7 bases and J 4 bases, leaving 19 bases between the germline ends. In germline, CDR1 is MDHEN, CDR2 SYDVKM. DNA of the CDR3: TGTGCCAGCACTTTTCCCTTGGGCGGGGGCTATGGCTACACCTTC. Its protein product is CASTFPLGGGYGYTF.

The CDR3 nucleotides read TGTGCCAGCAGCGTAGGTGCGGCCATGACCTACGAGCAGTACTTC. Its protein is CASSVGAAMTYEQYF. V usage is TRBV9 and J usage is TRBJ2-7; D unresolved. This CDR3 region has 15 residues. The V and J ends lost 0 bases and 2 bases respectively, with 12 bases between them. From germline, CDR1 is SGDLS and CDR2 YYNGEE. The whole variable domain, remainder taken from reference TRBV9 and TRBJ2-7, is DSGVTQTPKHLITATGQRVTLRCSPRSGDLSVYWYQQSLDQGLQFLIQYYNGEERAKGNILERFSAQQFPDLHSELNLSSLELGDSALYFCASSVGAAMTYEQYFGPGTRLTVT.

The chain combines TRBV6-2 or TRBV6-3 with TRBJ2-7; the match to TRBD1 covers 8 bases. The germline V gene encodes CDR1 MNHEY and CDR2 SVGEGT. The V gene end was trimmed by 4 bases and the J gene end by 6 bases; junction bases not matched to a gene: 5. The CDR3 contains 13 residues. The CDR3 DNA is TGTGCCAGCAGTTCGGACAGGGTTGGCGAGCAGTACTTC. It specifies CASSSDRVGEQYF.

The rearrangement links TRBV9 to TRBJ2-1; 12 bases map to TRBD2. Germline V gene data show CDR1 as SGDLS and CDR2 as YYNGEE. Trimming cost V 3 bases and J 7 bases; bases outside gene matches: 5. There are 15 residues in the CDR3. CDR3 coding DNA: TGTGCCAGCAGCGAAGCTAGCGGGAGGGTTAATGAGCAGTTCTTC. This encodes CASSEASGRVNEQFF.

J is TRBJ1-5 and V is TRBV19; no reliable D call. V dropped 3 bases and J dropped 0 bases, with 6 bases sitting between them. Germline CDR1 LNHDA, CDR2 SQIVND (reference sequence). The CDR3 is made up of 14 amino acids. The CDR3 is CASSMGISNQPQHF. CDR3 DNA sequence: TGTGCCAGTAGTATGGGGATTAGCAATCAGCCCCAGCATTTT.

J is TRBJ1-6 and V is TRBV9, with 10 bases fitting TRBD1. From germline, CDR1 is SGDLS and CDR2 YYNGEE. The length of the CDR3 is 15 residues. V dropped 3 bases and J dropped 4; count of bases not matched to a gene: 1. The CDR3 sequence is CASSGTGGYNSPLHF. DNA for the CDR3: TGTGCCAGCAGCGGGACAGGGGGTTATAATTCACCCCTCCACTTT.

In DNA form, the CDR3 reads TGTGCCAGCAGCCTACGGGGTTGGGGCGGCACTGAAGCTTTCTTT. This codes for CASSLRGWGGTEAFF. V gene TRBV6-5 combines with J gene TRBJ1-1, with D possibly matching TRBD1 (5 bases). Germline V gene sequence: CDR1 MNHEY, CDR2 SVGAGI. The CDR3 consists of 15 residues. Trimming shortened V by 6 bases and J by 4 bases, and 18 bases separated the two germline ends.

The chain uses TRBV5-6 and TRBJ2-7; D gene uncertain. V dropped 1 base and J dropped 6 bases, with 8 bases sitting between them. Per germline, CDR1 SGHDT and CDR2 YYEEEE. The CDR3 is made up of 12 amino acids. As DNA, the CDR3 is TGTGCCAGCAGCTTGTTTCAGCGCGAGCAGTACTTC. Translated: CASSLFQREQYF.

The gene calls are TRBV2 and TRBJ1-3; TRBD1 aligns across 7 bases. This CDR3 comprises 15 residues. Trimming took 6 bases from V and 4 from J; bases not matched to a gene: 9. Germline V CDR1 and CDR2: SNHLY, FYNNEI. The CDR3 sequence: CASSLLQGWGNTIYF. In DNA, the CDR3 is TGTGCCAGCAGCCTACTACAGGGGTGGGGAAACACCATATATTTT.

V and J are TRBV6-5 and TRBJ1-2, with D tentatively TRBD1 (6 bases). The germline V and J ends were trimmed by 0 bases and 5 bases, with 10 bases remaining between them. The CDR3 runs to 14 residues. Germline CDR1 MNHEY, CDR2 SVGAGI. The CDR3 protein is CASSYSSGTYGYTF. The CDR3, as DNA: TGTGCCAGCAGTTACTCGTCCGGGACATATGGCTACACCTTC.